This TCR beta chain was observed in a study of shared clonotypes between healthy human individuals. Across the study: Donor ages ranged 18 to 49 years: a couple of women, a few men. Study-level findings and limits: It was anticipated that sequencing depth would influence how many clonotypes donors shared.

The ends were cut back, 1 base at V and 0 bases at J, with 7 bases in the middle. Germline CDR1 reads SGHTA; CDR2 reads FQGNSA. The CDR3 consists of 15 residues. A remark on this clone: The antigen is undetermined.

Sequencing used immunoSEQ multiplex PCR; TCRdb keeps in-frame clones, though not all of them. The data show 400,000 to 600,000 clones, with 75% to 80% seen just once and roughly an eighth held by the top ten. The TCR was taken from a woman between 40 and 55 years old in good health. Some clones in this sample may be carry-over from other donors' samples. The chain uses TRBV7-2 and TRBJ1-3; D is ambiguous. Material for sequencing was PBMCs. For the CDR3, the DNA is TGTGCCAGCAGCTTAGTGGGGAACTCTGGAAACACCATATATTTT. It translates to CASSLVGNSGNTIYF.